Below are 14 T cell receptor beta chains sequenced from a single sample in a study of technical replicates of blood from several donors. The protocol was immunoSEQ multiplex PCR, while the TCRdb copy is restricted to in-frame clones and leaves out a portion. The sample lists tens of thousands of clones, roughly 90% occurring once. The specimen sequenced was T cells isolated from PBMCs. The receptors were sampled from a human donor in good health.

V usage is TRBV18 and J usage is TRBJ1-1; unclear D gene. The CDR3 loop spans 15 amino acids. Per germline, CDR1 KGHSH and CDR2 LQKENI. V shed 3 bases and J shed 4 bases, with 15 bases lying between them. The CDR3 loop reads CASSPPVLSGTEAFF. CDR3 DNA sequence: TGTGCCAGCTCACCCCCCGTCTTGAGCGGCACTGAAGCTTTCTTT.

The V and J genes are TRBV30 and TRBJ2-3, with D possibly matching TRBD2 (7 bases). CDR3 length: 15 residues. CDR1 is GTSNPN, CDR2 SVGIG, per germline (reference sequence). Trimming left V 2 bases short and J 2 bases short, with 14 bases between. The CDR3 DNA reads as TGTGCCTGGAGTACGGGGGGCGGGACCACAGATACGCAGTATTTT. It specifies CAWSTGGGTTDTQYF.

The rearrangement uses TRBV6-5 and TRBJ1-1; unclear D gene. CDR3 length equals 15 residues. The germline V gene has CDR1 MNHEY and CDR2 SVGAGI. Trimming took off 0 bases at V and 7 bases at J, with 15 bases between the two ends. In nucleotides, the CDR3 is TGTGCCAGCAGTTACTCGATCCCGGGAGATCGTGAAGCTTTCTTT. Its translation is CASSYSIPGDREAFF.

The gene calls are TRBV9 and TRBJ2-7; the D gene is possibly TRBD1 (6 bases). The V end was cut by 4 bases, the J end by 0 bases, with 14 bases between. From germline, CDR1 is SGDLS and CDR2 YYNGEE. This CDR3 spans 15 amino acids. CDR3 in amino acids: CASSPGTTSSYEQYF. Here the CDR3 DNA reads TGTGCCAGCAGCCCAGGGACAACTAGCTCCTACGAGCAGTACTTC. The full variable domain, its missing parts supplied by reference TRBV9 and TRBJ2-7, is DSGVTQTPKHLITATGQRVTLRCSPRSGDLSVYWYQQSLDQGLQFLIQYYNGEERAKGNILERFSAQQFPDLHSELNLSSLELGDSALYFCASSPGTTSSYEQYFGPGTRLTVT.

The CDR3 region is CATNQGRAGELFF. DNA for the CDR3: TGTGCCACAAATCAGGGTAGAGCCGGGGAGCTGTTTTTT. This rearrangement joins TRBV15 to TRBJ2-2; a weak D match, TRBD1 (5 bases). CDR3 length: 13 amino acids. Germline V gene data show CDR1 as LNHNV and CDR2 as YYDKDF (reference sequence). Trimming took off 9 bases at V and 6 bases at J, with 14 bases between the two ends.

The CDR3 loop is CASRRDSRNQPQHF. CDR3 in DNA: TGTGCCAGTCGGCGGGACAGCCGCAATCAGCCCCAGCATTTT. The rearrangement uses TRBV19 and TRBJ1-5; 7 bases fit TRBD1. The CDR3 contains 14 residues. Germline CDR1 and CDR2: LNHDA and SQIVND (reference sequence). J gave up 2 bases and V 8 bases, and 6 bases lay outside the gene matches.

CDR3 in DNA: TGTGCCAGCAGTATTAGACTGGCTCCTAACGAGCAGTACTTC. The encoded protein is CASSIRLAPNEQYF. V is TRBV21-1 and J is TRBJ2-7; the D call TRBD2 from the table was never checked on the DNA. TRBV21-1 is an annotated pseudogene. The CDR3 length is 14 residues.

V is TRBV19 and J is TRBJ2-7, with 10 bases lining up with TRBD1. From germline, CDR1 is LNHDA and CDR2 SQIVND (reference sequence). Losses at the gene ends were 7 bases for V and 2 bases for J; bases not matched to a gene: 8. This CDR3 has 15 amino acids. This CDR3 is CASTSEGTGAYEQYF. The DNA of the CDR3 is TGTGCCAGTACCTCCGAAGGGACAGGGGCCTACGAGCAGTACTTC.

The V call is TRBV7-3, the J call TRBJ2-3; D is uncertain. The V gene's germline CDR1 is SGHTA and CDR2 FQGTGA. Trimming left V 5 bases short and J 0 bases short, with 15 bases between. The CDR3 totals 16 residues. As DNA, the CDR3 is TGTGCCAGCAGCCGTAGACTTGGATCTAGCACAGATACGCAGTATTTT. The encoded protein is CASSRRLGSSTDTQYF.

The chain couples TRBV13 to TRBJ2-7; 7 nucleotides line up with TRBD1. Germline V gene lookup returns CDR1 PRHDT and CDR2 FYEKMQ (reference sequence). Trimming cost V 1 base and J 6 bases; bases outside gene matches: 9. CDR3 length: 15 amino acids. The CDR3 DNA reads TGTGCCAGCAGCTTAGTGGGACAGAGGTTTCCCGAGCAGTACTTC. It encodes CASSLVGQRFPEQYF. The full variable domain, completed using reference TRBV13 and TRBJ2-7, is AAGVIQSPRHLIKEKRETATLKCYPIPRHDTVYWYQQGPGQDPQFLISFYEKMQSDKGSIPDRFSAQQFSDYHSELNMSSLELGDSALYFCASSLVGQRFPEQYFGPGTRLTVT.

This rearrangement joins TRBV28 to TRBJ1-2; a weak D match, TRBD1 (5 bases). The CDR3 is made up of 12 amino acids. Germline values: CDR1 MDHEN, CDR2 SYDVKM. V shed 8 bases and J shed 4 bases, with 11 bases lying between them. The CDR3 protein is CASADRSYGYTF. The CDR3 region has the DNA TGTGCCAGCGCCGACAGAAGCTATGGCTACACCTTC.

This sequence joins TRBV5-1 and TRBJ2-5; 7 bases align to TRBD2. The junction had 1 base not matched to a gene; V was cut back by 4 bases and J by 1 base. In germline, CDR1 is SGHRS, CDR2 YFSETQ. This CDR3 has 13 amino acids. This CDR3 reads CASSRTSQETQYF. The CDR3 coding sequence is TGCGCCAGCAGCCGGACTAGCCAAGAGACCCAGTACTTC.

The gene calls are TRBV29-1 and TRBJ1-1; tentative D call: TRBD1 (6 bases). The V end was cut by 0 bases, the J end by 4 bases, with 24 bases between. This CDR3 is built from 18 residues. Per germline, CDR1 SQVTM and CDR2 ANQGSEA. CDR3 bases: TGCAGCGTTGAAGATCATTTCGGGACGGGGGGCTGGGGCACTGAAGCTTTCTTT. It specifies CSVEDHFGTGGWGTEAFF.

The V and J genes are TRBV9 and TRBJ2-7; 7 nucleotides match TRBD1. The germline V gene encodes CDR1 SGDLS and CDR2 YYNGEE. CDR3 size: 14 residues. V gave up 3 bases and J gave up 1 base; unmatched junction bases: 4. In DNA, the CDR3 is TGTGCCAGCAGCGCACAGGGGTGGTCCTACGAGCAGTACTTC. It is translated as CASSAQGWSYEQYF.